The clone carrying this T cell receptor beta chain appeared many times. Its antigen is unidentified. The PCR had 60 Vbeta and 13 Jbeta primers. The method was immunoSEQ multiplex PCR; TCRdb's version includes in-frame clones alone and lacks a portion of them. The sample records approximately 140,000 clones, about 76% being singletons. These data come from a study of cytomegalovirus exposure and HLA in healthy donors. Study as a whole: Of the donors genotyped, a few hundred in all, about 76% fell in the Caucasian-associated ancestry cluster. Broader study findings: What a later analysis reportedly showed was that an Asian-associated ancestry cluster had fewer N-insertions than the approximately 720-donor mean. Immune exposure information comprised only CMV serostatus. A later analysis linked about 17,000 TCR beta sequences to HLA alleles at 0.05 false discovery rate.

The length of the CDR3 is 14 residues. The V and J ends lost 6 bases and 7 bases, in that order; junction bases with no gene match: 9. The germline CDR1 and CDR2 sequences are MDHEN and SYDVKM. Sequencing was carried out using PBMCs. The sequence was obtained from a man in his late teens or twenties in good health and CMV-seronegative. The rearrangement uses TRBV28 and TRBJ2-1; 7 nucleotides align to TRBD1. As DNA, the CDR3 is TGTGCCAGCAGATTCAGGGGGTCTTTTAATGAGCAGTTCTTC. Its protein is CASRFRGSFNEQFF.